One sample yielded the 21 T cell receptor beta chains listed below, sequenced in a study of cytomegalovirus exposure and HLA in healthy donors. This PCR relied on a set of 60 Vbeta primers and 13 Jbeta primers. Data came from immunoSEQ multiplex PCR; TCRdb stores just in-frame clones and leaves some out. The sample carries 120,000 to 150,000 clones, roughly 88% recorded once. The sequenced material came from PBMCs. These receptors came from a woman aged 35 to 49 in good health and CMV-seronegative.

The J gene is TRBJ1-2, the V gene TRBV6-5, with D uncertain. CDR1 is MNHEY, CDR2 SVGAGI, per germline. The CDR3 is 13 residues long. Deletions cut 6 bases from V and 9 bases from J, with 17 bases between. DNA of the CDR3: TGTGCCAGCAGCCGGACGGCTAGCAATAGCTACACCTTC. Translated, it gives CASSRTASNSYTF.

This clone was found a few times. The chain employs TRBV30 and TRBJ2-7; TRBD2 matches at 11 bases. The J segment lost 6 bases and the V segment lost 1 base, leaving 5 bases of the junction unmatched. Germline CDR1 GTSNPN, CDR2 SVGIG (reference sequence). The CDR3 sequence is 14 residues long. For the CDR3, the DNA is TGTGCCTGGAGTGCATTAGCGGGAGGGAGCGAGCAGTACTTC. Protein: CAWSALAGGSEQYF.

The chain couples TRBV5-1 to TRBJ1-1, with TRBD1 identical over 7 bases. Germline CDR1 is SGHRS and CDR2 is YFSETQ. V lost 3 bases and J lost 3; bases outside the gene matches: 8. CDR3 length equals 15 residues. The CDR3 nucleotides are TGCGCCAGCAGCTCCACGGCCCAGGGGGACACTGAAGCTTTCTTT. Protein sequence: CASSSTAQGDTEAFF.

V gene TRBV7-9 combines with J gene TRBJ2-5; 8 bases agree with TRBD2. Germline V gives CDR1 SEHNR, CDR2 FQNEAQ (reference sequence). The CDR3 is made up of 15 amino acids. The V gene end was trimmed by 6 bases and the J gene end by 1 base; junction bases not matched to a gene: 7. CDR3 protein: CASSPAGGAQETQYF. CDR3 nucleotide sequence: TGTGCCAGCAGTCCGGCCGGGGGGGCCCAAGAGACCCAGTACTTC.

V and J are TRBV14 and TRBJ2-2, with 11 bases aligning to TRBD2. Trimming took 2 bases from V and 1 from J; bases not matched to a gene: 3. CDR1 and CDR2 from the germline V gene are SGHDN and FVKESK. This CDR3 comprises 17 residues. DNA for the CDR3: TGTGCCAGCAGCCAACCAGGGACTAGCGGGAACACCGGGGAGCTGTTTTTT. Translating it yields CASSQPGTSGNTGELFF. Complete variable domain (other parts from reference TRBV14 and TRBJ2-2): EAGVTQFPSHSVIEKGQTVTLRCDPISGHDNLYWYRRVMGKEIKFLLHFVKESKQDESGMPNNRFLAERTGGTYSTLKVQPAELEDSGVYFCASSQPGTSGNTGELFFGEGSRLTVL.

The rearrangement links TRBV2 to TRBJ1-4; TRBD1 matches 7 bases. CDR3 length equals 15 residues. Germline lookup yields CDR1 SNHLY and CDR2 FYNNEI. Losses at the gene ends were 7 bases for V and 0 bases for J; bases not matched to a gene: 5. CDR3 nucleotide sequence: TGTGCCAGCACCAGACAGGGCACAACTAATGAAAAACTGTTTTTT. This translates into CASTRQGTTNEKLFF.

The CDR3 DNA is TGTGCCAGCAGCTTCGGGTGGACAATGTTAACAGATACGCAGTATTTT. Encoded protein: CASSFGWTMLTDTQYF. This chain connects TRBV5-4 to TRBJ2-3; the D gene is possibly TRBD1 (5 bases). This CDR3 has 16 residues. Trimming shortened V by 2 bases and J by 3 bases, and 16 bases separated the two germline ends. Germline lookup yields CDR1 SGHNT and CDR2 YYREEE (reference sequence).

The V call is TRBV6-1, the J call TRBJ1-5; 9 bases align to TRBD1. J lost 4 bases, V lost 2 bases, and 6 bases had no gene match. CDR3 size: 16 residues. In germline, CDR1 is MNHNS, CDR2 SASEGT. The CDR3 loop reads CASSEHRGLGNQPQHF. CDR3 nucleotides: TGTGCCAGCAGTGAACACAGGGGGCTGGGGAATCAGCCCCAGCATTTT.

V gene TRBV4-2 combines with J gene TRBJ2-7, with 11 bases that match TRBD2. This CDR3 contains 15 residues. V was clipped by 0 bases and J by 5 bases; unmatched bases: 3. Germline V lookup: CDR1 LGHNA, CDR2 YNFKEQ. The CDR3 DNA sequence: TGTGCCAGCAGCCAAGACACTAGCGGGAGCAACGAGCAGTACTTC. Protein product: CASSQDTSGSNEQYF.

The chain couples TRBV10-3 to TRBJ2-2, with TRBD1 matching 9 bases. This CDR3 has 17 residues. V was pared by 2 bases and J by 5 bases, with 9 bases of the junction left unmatched. CDR1 is ENHRY, CDR2 SYGVKD, per germline. CDR3 sequence: CAISEPRVDRGTGELFF. The CDR3 coding sequence is TGTGCCATCAGTGAGCCGAGAGTGGACAGGGGAACCGGGGAGCTGTTTTTT.

The chain joins TRBV19 to TRBJ2-3, with D possibly TRBD2 on 6 matching bases. The CDR3 covers 17 residues. The V end was cut by 0 bases, the J end by 4 bases, with 17 bases between. Germline lookup yields CDR1 LNHDA and CDR2 SQIVND (reference sequence). CDR3 region: CASSIDSQGGFADTQYF. CDR3 in DNA: TGTGCCAGTAGTATAGATTCCCAGGGAGGTTTTGCAGATACGCAGTATTTT.

This chain joins TRBV28 and TRBJ1-1, with a possible D match to TRBD1 (6 bases). V lost 1 base, J lost 11 bases, and 14 bases lay in between. CDR1 and CDR2 from the germline V gene are MDHEN and SYDVKM. The CDR3 has 13 amino acids. CDR3 DNA sequence: TGTGCCAGCAGTTTATTAGGGGGAGGGGGGGCTTTCTTT. It codes for CASSLLGGGGAFF.

In its sample, this clone was seen a few times. This chain links TRBV5-1 with TRBJ2-7, with 9 bases matching TRBD2. J was trimmed by 0 bases and V by 0 bases; bases with no gene match: 4. Per the germline V gene, CDR1 is SGHRS and CDR2 is YFSETQ. The CDR3 covers 16 residues. The CDR3 loop is CASSLDISGSSYEQYF. In nucleotides, the CDR3 is TGCGCCAGCAGCTTGGATATTAGCGGGAGCTCCTACGAGCAGTACTTC.

The CDR3 loop is CASSSAGTSVSWGETQYF. The CDR3 coding sequence is TGTGCCAGCAGCTCAGCCGGGACTAGCGTCTCTTGGGGGGAGACCCAGTACTTC. The rearrangement uses TRBV7-8 and TRBJ2-5; 10 bases line up with TRBD2. CDR1 is SGHVS and CDR2 is FQNEAQ in the germline V gene. This CDR3 comprises 18 residues. Trimming removed 4 bases from V and 5 bases from J; junction bases left unmatched: 16. Based on the CDR3 plus reference TRBV7-8 and TRBJ2-5, the full variable domain is GAGVSQSPRYKVAKRGQDVALRCDPISGHVSLFWYQQALGQGPEFLTYFQNEAQLDKSGLPSDRFFAERPEGSVSTLKIQRTQQEDSAVYLCASSSAGTSVSWGETQYFGPGTRLLVL.

Turning to this clone: Other DNA sequences in this sample translate to the same CDR3. The rearrangement joins TRBV7-2 to TRBJ2-3, with D unresolved. CDR1 SGHTA and CDR2 FQGNSA come from the germline V gene. V was cut by 5 bases and J by 5 bases, with 5 bases left in between. This CDR3 is built from 11 residues. The CDR3 sequence is CASSLLDTQYF. The CDR3 coding sequence is TGTGCCAGCAGCCTTCTAGATACGCAGTATTTT. The entire variable domain, with the rest obtained from reference TRBV7-2 and TRBJ2-3, is as follows: GAGVSQSPSNKVTEKGKDVELRCDPISGHTALYWYRQSLGQGLEFLIYFQGNSAPDKSGLPSDRFSAERTGGSVSTLTIQRTQQEDSAVYLCASSLLDTQYFGPGTRLTVL.

The chain carries TRBV7-6 and TRBJ2-3; TRBD2 matches 11 bases. CDR1 and CDR2 from the germline V gene are SGHVS and FNYEAQ. V lost 1 base and J lost 2; bases outside the gene matches: 2. The CDR3 contains 16 residues. CDR3 nucleotide sequence: TGTGCCAGCAGCTTAGGACTAGCGGGATACACAGATACGCAGTATTTT. This translates into CASSLGLAGYTDTQYF.

This rearrangement joins TRBV21-1 to TRBJ1-5; TRBD1 reflects the table's D call only, with no check against the DNA. TRBV21-1 is termed a pseudogene. The length of the CDR3 is 16 residues. The CDR3 reads CASSKPGQAWDQPQHF. The CDR3 bases are TGTGCCAGCAGCAAGCCCGGACAGGCCTGGGATCAGCCCCAGCATTTT.

The chain links TRBV4-2 to TRBJ1-4, with TRBD1 as a possible D gene (6 bases). Between the trimmed V and J ends, which lost 0 bases and 8 bases, there was a span of 19 bases. Germline CDR1 is LGHNA and CDR2 is YNFKEQ. The CDR3 runs to 17 residues. Here the CDR3 DNA reads TGTGCCAGCAGCCAAGATACGGGGGGGCGAGCGGGGGAAAAACTGTTTTTT. Residues: CASSQDTGGRAGEKLFF.

This clone turned up a few times. The chain couples TRBV28 to TRBJ1-5; D remains unclear. Germline values: CDR1 MDHEN, CDR2 SYDVKM. The CDR3 runs to 12 residues. DNA of the CDR3: TGTGCGTCGGGGAGTAGCAATCAGCCCCAGCATTTT. It codes for CASGSSNQPQHF.

The chain carries TRBV18 and TRBJ1-5; 7 bases align to TRBD1. The CDR3 is made up of 15 amino acids. Germline CDR1 reads KGHSH; CDR2 reads LQKENI. After removal of 3 bases from V and 5 bases from J, the junction contained 7 bases not matched to a gene. CDR3: CASSPRTGRDQPQHF. CDR3 in DNA: TGTGCCAGCTCACCTAGGACAGGTCGCGATCAGCCCCAGCATTTT.

The chain joins TRBV5-6 to TRBJ2-7, with TRBD1 as a possible D gene (6 bases). Trimming stripped 2 bases from V and 5 bases from J, with 17 bases between. Germline lookup yields CDR1 SGHDT and CDR2 YYEEEE. The CDR3 spans 15 residues. The CDR3 DNA reads as TGTGCCAGCAGCTTAATTTTACAGGGAATCCACGAGCAGTACTTC. Translation gives CASSLILQGIHEQYF. Filled out from reference TRBV5-6 and TRBJ2-7, the complete variable domain reads DAGVTQSPTHLIKTRGQQVTLRCSPKSGHDTVSWYQQALGQGPQFIFQYYEEEERQRGNFPDRFSGHQFPNYSSELNVNALLLGDSALYLCASSLILQGIHEQYFGPGTRLTVT.